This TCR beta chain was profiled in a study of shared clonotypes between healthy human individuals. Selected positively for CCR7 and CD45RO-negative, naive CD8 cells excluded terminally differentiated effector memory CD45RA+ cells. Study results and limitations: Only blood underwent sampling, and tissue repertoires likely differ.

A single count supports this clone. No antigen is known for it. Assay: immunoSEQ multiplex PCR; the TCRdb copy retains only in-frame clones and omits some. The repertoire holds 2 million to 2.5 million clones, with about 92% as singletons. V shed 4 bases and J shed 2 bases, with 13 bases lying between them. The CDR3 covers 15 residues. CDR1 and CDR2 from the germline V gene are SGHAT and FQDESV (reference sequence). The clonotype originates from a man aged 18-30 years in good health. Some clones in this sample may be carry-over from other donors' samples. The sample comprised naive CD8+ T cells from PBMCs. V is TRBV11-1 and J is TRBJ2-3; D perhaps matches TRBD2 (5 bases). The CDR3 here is CASSSGIASTDTQYF. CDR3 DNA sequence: TGTGCCAGCAGCTCCGGGATAGCTTCCACAGATACGCAGTATTTT.